The clone carrying this T cell receptor (beta chain) has more than one count but fewer than ten. Its cognate antigen is unknown. These data originate in a study of T cells in Graves' hyperthyroidism and ophthalmopathy. It was RNA transcripts that yielded the amplified TCR beta CDR3 regions. The HTBI primer set was used in a first-round RT-PCR of the TCR CDR3. TCRdb reprocessed the multiplex PCR reads via MiXCR and lists one record per CDR3 protein. The sample yields under 300,000 distinct CDR3 sequences, 10% to 15% seen once. The study's findings and limits: A median about 6.2 months before onset, the model predicted ophthalmopathy.

Disease duration under 2 months; hyperthyroidism patients were aged 18 to 65. The blood sample dates from first hyperthyroidism diagnosis, preceding any ophthalmopathy symptoms. PBMCs were collected from an approximately 9 ml volume of fresh peripheral blood. The sequence derives from a woman between 25 and 40 years old with Graves' hyperthyroidism that later progressed to Graves' ophthalmopathy. Sequencing was done on a sample of blood.

The CDR3 DNA is TGTGCCAGCAGCTTGGGAGCGGGAGGAAGCAACGAGCAGTACTTC. It is translated as CASSLGAGGSNEQYF. V is TRBV5-4 and J is TRBJ2-7, with 9 bases identical to TRBD2. The CDR3 is 15 amino acids. Germline V gives CDR1 SGHNT, CDR2 YYREEE (reference sequence). V shed 0 bases, J shed 5 bases, and the junction held 6 bases outside the gene matches.